The sequence of this T cell receptor (beta chain) was determined in a study of T cells in localized non-small cell lung cancer. Germline V gene sequence: CDR1 LNHDA, CDR2 SQIVND (reference sequence). This CDR3 is 17 amino acids long. The ends lost 5 bases at V and 14 bases at J; junction bases unmatched: 21. The table came from immunoSEQ multiplex PCR; TCRdb's copy has only in-frame clones and leaves some out. The table records 35,000 to 40,000 clones, approximately 83% of them present only once. Study observations and caveats: The appearance of a median approximately 60 of the top 100 tumor clones was seen in adjacent lung. Longer overall survival accompanied higher blood T cell density.

To note about this clone: Its matching antigen is unknown.

Sequenced here: peripheral blood, sampled before any cancer treatment. The TCR comes from a man aged 35 to 70 with stage I lung adenocarcinoma. V usage is TRBV19 and J usage is TRBJ2-1, with 10 bases lining up with TRBD2. CDR3 sequence reads: CASSRLASGTSVQGEFF. CDR3 bases: TGTGCCAGTAGTCGACTGGCTTCCGGGACTAGCGTCCAGGGGGAGTTCTTC.